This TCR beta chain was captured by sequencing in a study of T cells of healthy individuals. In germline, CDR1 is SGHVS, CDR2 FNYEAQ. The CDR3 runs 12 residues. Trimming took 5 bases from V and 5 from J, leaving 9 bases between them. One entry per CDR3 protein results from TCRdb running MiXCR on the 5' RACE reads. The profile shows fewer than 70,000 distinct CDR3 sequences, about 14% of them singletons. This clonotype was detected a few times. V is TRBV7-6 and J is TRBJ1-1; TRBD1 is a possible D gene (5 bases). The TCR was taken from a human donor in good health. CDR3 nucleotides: TGTGCCAGCAGCGACAGAGGTACTGAAGCTTTCTTT. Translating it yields CASSDRGTEAFF.